The 13 T cell receptor beta chains presented below share a single source sample, sequenced in a study of shared clonotypes between healthy human individuals (TCRdb year 2020). Libraries came from the immunoSEQ multiplex PCR assay. TCRdb's version of the immuneACCESS table is confined to in-frame rearrangements and falls short of the full clone set. An unresolved V gene accounts for under half of the shortfall where checked; the remainder is of unknown origin. The sample table holds hundreds of thousands of clones, of which 90% to 95% were seen once. The top ten hold approximately 0.11% of the sample. CD8 naive samples were CD45RO-negative cells positively selected for CCR7, giving a CD45RA+CCR7+ population that excluded TemRA cells. The sequenced sample was naive CD8+ T cells sorted from blood. The intended sense of this specimen's cell subset or site label: CD45RA+CCR7+. These receptor sequences come from a woman younger than 45 in good health.

For the CDR3, the DNA is TGTGCCAGCAGCTCTTGGACAGGGACTAATGAAAAACTGTTTTTT. Translated, it gives CASSSWTGTNEKLFF. The chain has TRBV7-9 and TRBJ1-4; 8 nucleotides line up with TRBD1. V lost 4 bases, J lost 2 bases, and 3 bases stayed unmatched. Germline loops: CDR1 SEHNR, CDR2 FQNEAQ (reference sequence). The CDR3 extends over 15 amino acids.

This clone has only one observation. This sequence joins TRBV4-1 and TRBJ2-7; D not resolved. Looked up from germline, CDR1 is MGHRA and CDR2 is YSYEKL. Trimming took off 3 bases at V and 4 bases at J, with 16 bases between the two ends. The CDR3 covers 15 residues. CDR3 residues: CASSHNHLAGYEQYF. For the CDR3, the DNA is TGCGCCAGCAGCCATAACCACCTGGCAGGATACGAGCAGTACTTC.

V usage is TRBV11-2 and J usage is TRBJ2-5, with D uncertain. The germline V gene has CDR1 SGHAT and CDR2 FQNNGV. The CDR3 consists of 15 residues. With 1 base removed from V and 11 bases from J, the gap between germline ends came to 20 bases. The CDR3 loop reads CASSLASWARYAQYF. The CDR3 DNA reads as TGTGCCAGCAGCTTAGCATCGTGGGCTAGATACGCGCAGTACTTC.

This chain joins TRBV19 and TRBJ2-3; D possibly corresponds to TRBD1 (7 bases). Germline values: CDR1 LNHDA, CDR2 SQIVND (reference sequence). The CDR3 is made up of 14 amino acids. V was pared by 5 bases and J by 6 bases, with 15 bases between. This chain's CDR3 is CASSQGGIRDTQYF. The CDR3 DNA reads as TGTGCCAGTAGTCAGGGGGGAATACGGGATACGCAGTATTTT.

This clone was observed once. Other DNA sequences in the same sample also yield this CDR3. This chain connects TRBV27 to TRBJ2-4; TRBD1 is a possible D gene (6 bases). The V gene lost 5 bases and the J gene lost 3 bases, with 11 bases spanning the gap. This CDR3 spans 14 amino acids. Germline V gene lookup returns CDR1 MNHEY and CDR2 SMNVEV (reference sequence). CDR3 DNA: TGTGCCAGCAGTCTACAGGGAAACAAAAACATTCAGTACTTC. This codes for CASSLQGNKNIQYF.

The chain has TRBV13 and TRBJ2-3, with 9 bases aligning to TRBD2. The trim removed 0 bases at V and 0 bases at J, leaving 4 bases unmatched. Germline assignment: CDR1 PRHDT and CDR2 FYEKMQ (reference sequence). The CDR3 spans 17 residues. The CDR3 DNA sequence: TGTGCCAGCAGCTTAGGGCCGGGACTAGCAAGCACAGATACGCAGTATTTT. This gives the protein CASSLGPGLASTDTQYF. Using reference TRBV13 and TRBJ2-3 for the parts outside the CDR3, the full variable domain is AAGVIQSPRHLIKEKRETATLKCYPIPRHDTVYWYQQGPGQDPQFLISFYEKMQSDKGSIPDRFSAQQFSDYHSELNMSSLELGDSALYFCASSLGPGLASTDTQYFGPGTRLTVL.

The rearrangement uses TRBV19 and TRBJ1-5; 10 bases are a match to TRBD1. CDR1 is LNHDA and CDR2 is SQIVND in the germline V gene (reference sequence). Losses at the gene ends were 5 bases for V and 4 bases for J; bases not matched to a gene: 5. This CDR3 has 15 amino acids. The CDR3 is CASSGDRGPNQPQHF. In nucleotides, the CDR3 is TGTGCCAGTAGTGGTGACAGGGGGCCTAATCAGCCCCAGCATTTT. The entire variable domain, with the rest obtained from reference TRBV19 and TRBJ1-5, is as follows: DGGITQSPKYLFRKEGQNVTLSCEQNLNHDAMYWYRQDPGQGLRLIYYSQIVNDFQKGDIAEGYSVSREKKESFPLTVTSAQKNPTAFYLCASSGDRGPNQPQHFGDGTRLSIL.

The gene calls are TRBV27 and TRBJ1-5; 10 nucleotides line up with TRBD1. The length of the CDR3 is 15 residues. Germline V gives CDR1 MNHEY, CDR2 SMNVEV (reference sequence). V was pared by 5 bases and J by 5 bases, with 6 bases of the junction left unmatched. The CDR3 DNA sequence: TGTGCCAGCAGTGCGACGACAGGGGGCGATCAGCCCCAGCATTTT. Translation gives CASSATTGGDQPQHF.

For the CDR3, the DNA is TGTGCCAGCAGTTTCCCGGGACTAGCGGCGCCCTACGAGCAGTACTTC. It is translated as CASSFPGLAAPYEQYF. The chain joins TRBV28 to TRBJ2-7, with TRBD2 matching 11 bases. The CDR3 runs 16 residues. Germline CDR1 MDHEN, CDR2 SYDVKM. V shed 3 bases, J shed 2 bases, and the junction held 6 bases outside the gene matches. Complete variable domain (other parts from reference TRBV28 and TRBJ2-7): DVKVTQSSRYLVKRTGEKVFLECVQDMDHENMFWYRQDPGLGLRLIYFSYDVKMKEKGDIPEGYSVSREKKERFSLILESASTNQTSMYLCASSFPGLAAPYEQYFGPGTRLTVT.

This clone was seen a single time. CDR3 residues: CASSPLRRRTEAFF. CDR3 nucleotide sequence: TGTGCCAGCAGTCCATTGCGAAGGAGGACTGAAGCTTTCTTT. The chain employs TRBV27 and TRBJ1-1; no reliable D call. Trimming left V 5 bases short and J 5 bases short, with 15 bases between. Germline CDR1 reads MNHEY; CDR2 reads SMNVEV (reference sequence). The CDR3 is 14 residues long.

The chain uses TRBV4-1 and TRBJ2-1, with D uncertain. V was clipped by 0 bases and J by 2 bases, with 5 bases between them. Germline loops: CDR1 MGHRA, CDR2 YSYEKL. The CDR3 totals 14 residues. The CDR3 DNA follows: TGCGCCAGCAGCCAAGATACTGCCTACAATGAGCAGTTCTTC. It codes for CASSQDTAYNEQFF.

The V call is TRBV28, the J call TRBJ1-5; D gene ambiguous. CDR1 is MDHEN, CDR2 SYDVKM, per germline. CDR3 size: 16 residues. The V gene lost 6 bases and the J gene lost 3 bases, with 18 bases spanning the gap. The CDR3 DNA reads TGTGCCAGCAGCCGCAGATGGCAGGACTCCAATCAGCCCCAGCATTTT. Amino acids: CASSRRWQDSNQPQHF.

The chain carries TRBV4-1 and TRBJ1-1, with a possible D match to TRBD1 (5 bases). The CDR3 is 15 residues long. Germline V gene sequence: CDR1 MGHRA, CDR2 YSYEKL. V was cut by 0 bases and J by 1 base, with 9 bases left in between. CDR3 DNA: TGCGCCAGCAGCCAAGATGCGGGGGAGAACACTGAAGCTTTCTTT. Translating gives CASSQDAGENTEAFF.